The sequence of this T cell receptor (beta chain) was determined in a study of shared clonotypes between healthy human individuals. Study-level information: Donor composition was two women and a few men, aged 18 to 49. Per-donor plates numbered three CD4 naive, three CD4 memory, two CD8 naive and one CD8 memory. Study-level findings and limits: Depth of sequencing was expected to influence donor clonotype sharing.

CDR3 length: 12 amino acids. CDR1 is SGHTA, CDR2 FQGNSA, per germline. The germline V and J ends were trimmed by 3 bases and 7 bases, with 7 bases remaining between them. In regard to this clone: Its antigen is unidentified.

HIV-negative, healthy adults without recent acute infections or vaccinations were the donors. The table came from immunoSEQ multiplex PCR; TCRdb's copy has only in-frame clones and leaves some out. The sample carries 2 million to 2.5 million clones, more than 90% recorded once. Sequenced sample: naive CD4+ T cells sorted from blood. Subset indicated: CD45RA+ positively selected. This clonotype originated in a man younger than 35 in good health. The chain links TRBV7-2 to TRBJ1-3; unclear D gene. The CDR3 sequence is CASSFGRNTIYF. The CDR3 DNA is TGTGCCAGCAGCTTCGGGCGGAACACCATATATTTT.